What follows is one TCR beta chain and its context. Its cognate antigen is unknown. The data belong to a study of CD8+ T cells in alopecia areata. With 3 bases removed from V and 6 bases from J, the gap between germline ends came to 17 bases. The CDR3 runs 14 residues. Germline V lookup: CDR1 GTSNPN, CDR2 SVGIG (reference sequence). Study findings and constraints: The study also sequences resident alphabeta T cells of normal skin in scalp samples. In patients, TCRs were shared less clearly than in mice, and HLA may possibly be involved.

As the sequencing template, cDNA was produced by extracting RNA and reverse transcribing it. The assay was immunoSEQ multiplex PCR, and TCRdb's table has in-frame clones only and misses some. This sample has about 110,000 clones, with roughly 59% found just once. The clonotype originates from a human donor in good health. Sequencing used CD8+ T cells sorted from blood. The chain employs TRBV30 and TRBJ1-1; D perhaps matches TRBD1 (5 bases). As DNA, the CDR3 is TGTGCCTGGAGCTGGGGGACCGGGGTTCCTGAAGCTTTCTTT. Its translation: CAWSWGTGVPEAFF. The entire variable domain, with the rest obtained from reference TRBV30 and TRBJ1-1, is as follows: SQTIHQWPATLVQPVGSPLSLECTVEGTSNPNLYWYRQAAGRGLQLLFYSVGIGQISSEVPQNLSASRPQDRQFILSSKKLLLSDSGFYLCAWSWGTGVPEAFFGQGTRLTVV.